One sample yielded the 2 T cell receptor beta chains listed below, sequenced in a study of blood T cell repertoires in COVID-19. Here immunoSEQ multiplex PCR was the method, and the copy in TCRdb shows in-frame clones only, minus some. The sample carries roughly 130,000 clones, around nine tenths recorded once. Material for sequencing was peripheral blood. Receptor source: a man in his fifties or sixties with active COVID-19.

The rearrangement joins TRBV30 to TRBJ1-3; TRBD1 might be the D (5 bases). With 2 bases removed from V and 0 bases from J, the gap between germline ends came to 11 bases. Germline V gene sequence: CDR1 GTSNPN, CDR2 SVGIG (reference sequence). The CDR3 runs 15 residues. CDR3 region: CAWSPDSLSGNTIYF. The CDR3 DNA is TGTGCCTGGAGTCCCGACAGCCTCTCTGGAAACACCATATATTTT. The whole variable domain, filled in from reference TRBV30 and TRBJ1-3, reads SQTIHQWPATLVQPVGSPLSLECTVEGTSNPNLYWYRQAAGRGLQLLFYSVGIGQISSEVPQNLSASRPQDRQFILSSKKLLLSDSGFYLCAWSPDSLSGNTIYFGEGSWLTVV.

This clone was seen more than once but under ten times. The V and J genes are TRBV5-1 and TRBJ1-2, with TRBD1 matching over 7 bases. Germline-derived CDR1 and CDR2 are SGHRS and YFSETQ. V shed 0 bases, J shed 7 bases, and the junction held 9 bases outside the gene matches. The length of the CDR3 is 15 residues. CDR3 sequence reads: CASSLDPTGAGGYTF. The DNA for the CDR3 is TGCGCCAGCAGCTTGGACCCTACAGGGGCGGGTGGCTACACCTTC.